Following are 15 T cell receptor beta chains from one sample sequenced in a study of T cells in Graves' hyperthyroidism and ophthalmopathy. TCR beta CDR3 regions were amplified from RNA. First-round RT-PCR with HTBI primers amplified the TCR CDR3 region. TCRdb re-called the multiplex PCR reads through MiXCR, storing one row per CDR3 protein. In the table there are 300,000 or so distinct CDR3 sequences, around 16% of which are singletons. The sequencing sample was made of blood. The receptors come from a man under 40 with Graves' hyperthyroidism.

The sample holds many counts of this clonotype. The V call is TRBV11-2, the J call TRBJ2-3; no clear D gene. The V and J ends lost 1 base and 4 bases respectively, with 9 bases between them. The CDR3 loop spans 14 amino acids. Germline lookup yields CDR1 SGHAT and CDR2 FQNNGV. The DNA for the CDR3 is TGTGCCAGCAGCTTAGTGGTGGCCCCAGATACGCAGTATTTT. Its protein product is CASSLVVAPDTQYF.

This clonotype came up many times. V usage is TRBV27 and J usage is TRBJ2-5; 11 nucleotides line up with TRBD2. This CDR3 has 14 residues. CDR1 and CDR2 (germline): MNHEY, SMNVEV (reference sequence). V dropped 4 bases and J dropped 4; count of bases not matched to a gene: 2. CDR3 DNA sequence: TGTGCCAGCAGTTACGGACTAGCGGGAGAGACCCAGTACTTC. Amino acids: CASSYGLAGETQYF.

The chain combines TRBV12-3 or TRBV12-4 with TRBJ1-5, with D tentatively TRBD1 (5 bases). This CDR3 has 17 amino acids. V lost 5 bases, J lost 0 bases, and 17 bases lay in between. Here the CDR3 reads CASSPGVDGASNQPQHF. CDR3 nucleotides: TGTGCCAGCAGTCCGGGGGTCGACGGGGCTAGCAATCAGCCCCAGCATTTT.

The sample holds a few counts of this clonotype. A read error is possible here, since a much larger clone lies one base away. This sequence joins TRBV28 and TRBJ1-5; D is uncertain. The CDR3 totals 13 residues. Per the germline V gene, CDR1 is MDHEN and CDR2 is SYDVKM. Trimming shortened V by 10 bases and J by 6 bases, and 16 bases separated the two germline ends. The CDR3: CANNRRASQPQHF. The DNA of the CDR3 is TGTGCCAACAATCGGAGGGCGAGTCAGCCCCAGCATTTT.

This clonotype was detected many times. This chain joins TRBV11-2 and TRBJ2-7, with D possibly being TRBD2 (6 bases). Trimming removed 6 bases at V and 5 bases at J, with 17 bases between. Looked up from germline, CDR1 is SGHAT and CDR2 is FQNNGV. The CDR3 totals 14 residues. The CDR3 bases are TGTGCCAGCAGTTCCGGGACTGGGTACGACGAGCAGTACTTC. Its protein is CASSSGTGYDEQYF.

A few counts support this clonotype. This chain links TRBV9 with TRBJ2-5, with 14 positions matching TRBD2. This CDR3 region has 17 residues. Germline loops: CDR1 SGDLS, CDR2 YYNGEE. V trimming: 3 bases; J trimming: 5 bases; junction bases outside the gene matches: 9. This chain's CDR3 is CASSEGGLAGVRETQYF. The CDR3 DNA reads TGTGCCAGCAGCGAGGGGGGACTAGCGGGAGTTCGGGAGACCCAGTACTTC.

DNA of the CDR3: TGTGCCAGCAGCTTAGCCTGGAACTCCTACAATGAGCAGTTCTTC. The encoded protein is CASSLAWNSYNEQFF. The rearrangement joins TRBV11-2 to TRBJ2-1; D unresolved. Germline V gene data show CDR1 as SGHAT and CDR2 as FQNNGV. This CDR3 has 15 amino acids. V gave up 1 base and J gave up 0 bases, with 7 bases separating them.

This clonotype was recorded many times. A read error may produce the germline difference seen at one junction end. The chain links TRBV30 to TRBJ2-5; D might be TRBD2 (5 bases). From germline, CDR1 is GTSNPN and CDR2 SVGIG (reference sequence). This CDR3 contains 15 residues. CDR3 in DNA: TGCACCCTCCTCGCGGGCGGGCCCAGCCAAGAGACCCAGTACTTC. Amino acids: CTLLAGGPSQETQYF.

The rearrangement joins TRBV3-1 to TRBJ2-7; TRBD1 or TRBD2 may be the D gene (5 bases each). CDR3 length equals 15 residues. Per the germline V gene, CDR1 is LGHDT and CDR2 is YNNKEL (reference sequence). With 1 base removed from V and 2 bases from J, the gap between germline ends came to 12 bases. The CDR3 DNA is TGTGCCAGCAGCCAAGTCGGGACGGGGACCTACGAGCAGTACTTC. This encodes CASSQVGTGTYEQYF.

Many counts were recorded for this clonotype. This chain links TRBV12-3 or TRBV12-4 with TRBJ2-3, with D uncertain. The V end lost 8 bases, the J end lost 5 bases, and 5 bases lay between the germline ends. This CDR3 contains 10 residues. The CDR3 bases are TGTGCCAGCGGCCAAGATACGCAGTATTTT. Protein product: CASGQDTQYF.

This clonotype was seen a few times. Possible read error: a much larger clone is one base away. The CDR3 reads CASGGEGTEAFF. CDR3 in DNA: TGTGCCAGCGGTGGGGAGGGGACTGAAGCTTTCTTT. V usage is TRBV2 and J usage is TRBJ1-1; tentative D call: TRBD1 (5 bases). CDR3 length equals 12 residues. Trimming removed 8 bases from V and 5 bases from J, with 12 bases in between. Germline CDR1 reads SNHLY; CDR2 reads FYNNEI.

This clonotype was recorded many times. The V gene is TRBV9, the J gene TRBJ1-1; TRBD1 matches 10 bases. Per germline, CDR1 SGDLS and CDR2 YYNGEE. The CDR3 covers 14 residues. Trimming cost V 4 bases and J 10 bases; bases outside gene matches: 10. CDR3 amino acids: CASSPLGTGALAFF. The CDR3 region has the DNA TGTGCCAGCAGCCCCCTTGGGACAGGGGCGCTAGCTTTCTTT.

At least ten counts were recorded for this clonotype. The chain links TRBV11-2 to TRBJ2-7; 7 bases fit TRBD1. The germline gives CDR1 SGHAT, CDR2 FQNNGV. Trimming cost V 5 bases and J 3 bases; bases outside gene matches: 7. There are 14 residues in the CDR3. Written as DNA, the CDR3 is TGTGCCAGCAGCGCCAACAGGGGAGACTACGAGCAGTACTTC. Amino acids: CASSANRGDYEQYF.

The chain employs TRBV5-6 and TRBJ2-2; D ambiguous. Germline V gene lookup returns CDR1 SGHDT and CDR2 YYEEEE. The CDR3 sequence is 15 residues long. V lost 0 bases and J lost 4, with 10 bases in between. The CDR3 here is CASSLAGAGTGELFF. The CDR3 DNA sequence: TGTGCCAGCAGCTTGGCGGGTGCCGGCACCGGGGAGCTGTTTTTT.

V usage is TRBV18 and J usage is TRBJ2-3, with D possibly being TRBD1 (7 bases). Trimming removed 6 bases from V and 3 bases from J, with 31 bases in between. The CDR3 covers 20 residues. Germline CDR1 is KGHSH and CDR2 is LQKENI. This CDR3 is CASSSLGASLSPGGTDTQYF. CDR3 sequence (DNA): TGTGCCAGCTCTTCCCTTGGGGCGTCACTATCCCCAGGGGGGACAGATACGCAGTATTTT.